A selection of T cell receptor beta chains follows, all from one sample in a study of blood T cells in healthy people across ages. Each CDR3 protein is one row after TCRdb ran MiXCR on the 5' RACE reads. This table holds 1,300,000 or so distinct CDR3 sequences, approximately 63% found once. Sequencing was done on a sample of blood. These receptors were collected from a man aged 18 to 35 in good health. Both conserved end residues are part of each CDR3. Fields, in order: V gene, D gene, clone size, J gene, CDR3 protein, CDR3 DNA. D genes are given only for firm matches. The size entry is marked missing in some rows and otherwise reads once, few, many or a size class.

V gene: TRBV7-9; D gene: -; clone size: few; J gene: TRBJ2-1; CDR3 protein: CASSLTGMSSYNEQFF; CDR3 DNA: TGTGCCAGCAGCTTAACAGGGATGAGCTCCTACAATGAGCAGTTCTTC
V gene: TRBV12-3/TRBV12-4; D gene: -; clone size: -; J gene: TRBJ1-4; CDR3 protein: CASSLARGNEKLFF; CDR3 DNA: TGTGCCAGCAGTTTAGCGAGGGGTAATGAAAAACTGTTTTTT
V gene: TRBV5-6; D gene: -; clone size: -; J gene: TRBJ2-3; CDR3 protein: CASSLGGTPPTTDTQYF; CDR3 DNA: TGTGCCAGCAGCTTGGGAGGGACACCGCCTACCACAGATACGCAGTATTTT
V gene: TRBV27; D gene: -; clone size: few; J gene: TRBJ2-1; CDR3 protein: CASISSSSYNEQFF; CDR3 DNA: TGTGCCAGCATCTCGTCCAGCTCCTACAATGAGCAGTTCTTC
V gene: TRBV7-6; D gene: TRBD2; clone size: -; J gene: TRBJ2-4; CDR3 protein: CASSFVPSGANAYF; CDR3 DNA: TGTGCCAGCAGCTTTGTCCCTAGCGGGGCGAATGCGTACTTC
V gene: TRBV28; D gene: TRBD2; clone size: -; J gene: TRBJ2-1; CDR3 protein: CASMAGGGSLNEQFF; CDR3 DNA: TGTGCCAGCATGGCAGGCGGGGGGTCACTGAATGAGCAGTTCTTC
V gene: TRBV24-1; D gene: -; clone size: few; J gene: TRBJ1-4; CDR3 protein: CATRPRTASHSEKLFF; CDR3 DNA: TGTGCCACCCGACCCCGGACAGCGAGTCATAGTGAAAAACTGTTTTTT
V gene: TRBV10-2; D gene: -; clone size: once; J gene: TRBJ1-2; CDR3 protein: CASSEGGGCTF; CDR3 DNA: TGCGCCAGCAGTGAAGGAGGGGGGTGCACCTTC
V gene: TRBV29-1; D gene: TRBD1; clone size: many; J gene: TRBJ1-1; CDR3 protein: CSVETGTEAFF; CDR3 DNA: TGCAGCGTTGAGACAGGGACTGAAGCTTTCTTT
V gene: TRBV28; D gene: -; clone size: -; J gene: TRBJ1-2; CDR3 protein: CASSPTGRFYGYTF; CDR3 DNA: TGTGCCAGCAGTCCGACCGGGCGTTTCTATGGCTACACCTTC
V gene: TRBV29-1; D gene: -; clone size: -; J gene: TRBJ2-2; CDR3 protein: CSVENAGDGELFF; CDR3 DNA: TGCAGCGTTGAAAACGCCGGCGACGGGGAGCTGTTTTTT
V gene: TRBV6-1; D gene: -; clone size: -; J gene: TRBJ1-2; CDR3 protein: CASSEATPPGSYTF; CDR3 DNA: TGTGCCAGCAGTGAAGCGACTCCCCCAGGAAGCTACACCTTC
V gene: TRBV9; D gene: -; clone size: -; J gene: TRBJ2-3; CDR3 protein: CASSPPRDAGTDTQYF; CDR3 DNA: TGTGCCAGCAGCCCCCCGCGGGACGCAGGCACAGATACGCAGTATTTT
V gene: TRBV28; D gene: -; clone size: -; J gene: TRBJ2-7; CDR3 protein: CASSSHGTGAYEQYF; CDR3 DNA: TGTGCCAGCAGTTCCCACGGGACGGGAGCCTACGAGCAGTACTTC
V gene: TRBV7-9; D gene: -; clone size: few; J gene: TRBJ2-7; CDR3 protein: CASLNGSYEQYF; CDR3 DNA: TGTGCCAGCTTAAACGGCTCCTACGAGCAGTACTTC
V gene: TRBV25-1; D gene: -; clone size: -; J gene: TRBJ1-4; CDR3 protein: CASSGQNNEKLFF; CDR3 DNA: TGTGCCAGCAGTGGACAGAATAATGAAAAACTGTTTTTT
V gene: TRBV29-1; D gene: TRBD2; clone size: once; J gene: TRBJ2-3; CDR3 protein: CSAGTSGASTDTQYF; CDR3 DNA: TGCAGCGCGGGGACTAGCGGGGCTAGCACAGATACGCAGTATTTT
V gene: TRBV29-1; D gene: -; clone size: few; J gene: TRBJ2-1; CDR3 protein: CSGSGGANEQFF; CDR3 DNA: TGCAGCGGGTCTGGGGGAGCGAACGAGCAGTTCTTC
V gene: TRBV20-1; D gene: -; clone size: -; J gene: TRBJ2-3; CDR3 protein: CSPLVRSTDTQYF; CDR3 DNA: TGCAGCCCTCTAGTACGTAGCACAGATACGCAGTATTTT
V gene: TRBV15; D gene: -; clone size: -; J gene: TRBJ1-2; CDR3 protein: CATSRDGTEHGYTF; CDR3 DNA: TGTGCCACCAGCAGAGATGGGACGGAGCATGGCTACACCTTC
V gene: TRBV20-1; D gene: -; clone size: -; J gene: TRBJ2-5; CDR3 protein: CSARDSPDAQTQYF; CDR3 DNA: TGCAGTGCTAGAGATTCCCCTGACGCGCAGACCCAGTACTTC
V gene: TRBV29-1; D gene: -; clone size: few; J gene: TRBJ1-1; CDR3 protein: CSVPINVRGEAFF; CDR3 DNA: TGCAGCGTTCCTATAAACGTCCGGGGTGAAGCTTTCTTT
V gene: TRBV20-1; D gene: -; clone size: few; J gene: TRBJ2-7; CDR3 protein: CSARFSTRVKSYEQYF; CDR3 DNA: TGCAGTGCTAGATTTTCAACAAGGGTTAAGTCCTACGAGCAGTACTTC
V gene: TRBV7-2; D gene: -; clone size: -; J gene: TRBJ1-2; CDR3 protein: CASSAPGTAVYGYTF; CDR3 DNA: TGTGCCAGCAGCGCGCCCGGGACGGCCGTCTATGGCTACACCTTC
V gene: TRBV21-1; D gene: -; clone size: once; J gene: TRBJ2-5; CDR3 protein: CANGFFPFQETQYF; CDR3 DNA: TGTGCCAACGGATTTTTCCCGTTCCAAGAGACCCAGTACTTC